Listed here is a single TCR beta chain. This clonotype was detected ten times or more. There is no known antigen for this receptor. It has no much larger one-base neighbor in the sample; base qualities were not kept. The entry originates in a study of T-cell reconstitution after alpha-beta-depleted transplantation in children (dated by TCRdb to the mid-2010s). With regard to the full study: The study quantitatively tracked T-cell immune reconstitution after TCRalphabeta/CD19-depleted allogeneic hematopoietic cell transplantation in children using TCR repertoire profiling.

Library preparation was by PCR. Sequencer: Illumina HiSeq 2500. TCR library preparation used molecular barcoding, with unique molecular identifiers applied to normalize quantification of the TCRbeta repertoire. TCRdb reprocessing: public reads trimmed at Q25 with fastp, clones called with MiXCR, in-frame beta chains kept. Rows matching on CDR3 protein sequence are summarized as one entry with the most common DNA and genes. The sample table shows roughly 49,000 distinct CDR3 sequences, and 7.5% to 10% are seen once. Together, the top ten hold approximately 30% of the sample. Broader findings and caveats from the paper: In some patients, high TCRbeta diversity at day 60 was attributed to recipient T cells and intrathymic progenitors that had survived conditioning. The apparently early alphabetaT-cell count recovery about two months after transplant was reportedly dependent on only several hundred rapidly expanded clones derived from non-depleted graft cells. Over subsequent months, a decline in hyperexpanded clone frequencies was noted, and after one year, T-cell counts and TCRbeta diversity were mostly ascribed to newly produced T cells.

Counted from cysteine to phenylalanine, this CDR3 has 15 amino acids. Just CDR3 DNA is preserved here, 45 bases in frame from base 1. For CDR1 and CDR2, the germline V gene (reference sequence) lists SEHNR and FQNEAQ. The germline V and J ends show losses of 0 bases and 6 bases respectively, and no gene match explains 3 bases of the junction. What this sample's time point label stands for: day 60 (about 2 months) after transplantation. What this sample's treatment or condition label stands for: allogeneic hematopoietic cell transplantation with graft depleted of TCRalphabeta T cells and CD19 B cells. The children who served as transplant recipients had been given grafts of TCRalphabeta/CD19-depleted allogeneic hematopoietic cells.

Sample: PBMCs, mostly from graft donor cells, taken 60 days after TCRalphabeta/CD19-depleted stem cell transplant. This chain is built from TRBV7-9 and TRBJ2-1; TRBD2 fits 9 bases in the junction. The origin of this receptor is a male patient aged 2 to 10 who had a stem cell transplant for chronic granulomatous disease, so the T cells may come from the graft donor. The DNA sequence is TGTGCCAGCAGCTTAGCGGGACTAGCCTTCAATGAGCAGTTCTTC. Translated, this gives CASSLAGLAFNEQFF. With the portions outside the CDR3 filled from the reference TRBV7-9 and TRBJ2-1 genes, the complete variable region becomes DTGVSQNPRHKITKRGQNVTFRCDPISEHNRLYWYRQTLGQGPEFLTYFQNEAQLEKSRLLSDRFSAERPKGSFSTLEIQRTEQGDSAMYLCASSLAGLAFNEQFFGPGTRLTVL.